This T cell receptor (beta chain) came from a study of radiotherapy plus CTLA-4 blockade in lung cancer. This table comes from immunoSEQ multiplex PCR, and its TCRdb copy is limited to in-frame clones, with some not included. The sample contains approximately 33,000 clones, around 73% of which appear only once. The CDR3 has 13 residues. Germline values: CDR1 SGHTA, CDR2 FQGNSA. The V end lost 9 bases, the J end lost 11 bases, and 22 bases lay between the germline ends. This receptor was obtained from a human donor with non-small cell lung cancer who had stable disease on radiotherapy plus ipilimumab. The chain recombines TRBV7-2 with TRBJ1-1; the D gene is possibly TRBD1 (6 bases). Sample: peripheral blood, taken from a patient treated with radiotherapy plus ipilimumab. In DNA form, the CDR3 reads TGTGCCAGTTCAACCCAACCGGGACAATTGGCTTTCTTT. Amino acid sequence: CASSTQPGQLAFF.